This TCR beta chain was obtained from a study of CD8+ T cells in alopecia areata. RNA was extracted and reverse transcribed into cDNA as the sequencing template. Produced via immunoSEQ multiplex PCR; TCRdb's table is partial and in-frame only. This sample carries around 210,000 clones, around 66% of them seen once, and the ten largest clones take 3.5% to 5%. The sample's treatment: oral pan-JAK inhibitor, 5-10 mg twice daily. V trimming: 6 bases; J trimming: 4 bases; junction bases outside the gene matches: 5. There are 13 residues in the CDR3. From germline, CDR1 is SQVTM and CDR2 ANQGSEA. The genes are TRBV29-1 and TRBJ1-2, with 10 nucleotides matching TRBD1. Sequencing used CD4+ T cells sorted from blood, obtained at week 4, from a patient treated with tofacitinib. The TCR was taken from a human donor with alopecia areata. CDR3 protein: CSVPGTGVYGYTF. The CDR3 DNA sequence: TGCAGCGTCCCCGGGACAGGGGTCTATGGCTACACCTTC. The entire variable domain, with the rest obtained from reference TRBV29-1 and TRBJ1-2, is as follows: SAVISQKPSRDICQRGTSLTIQCQVDSQVTMMFWYRQQPGQSLTLIATANQGSEATYESGFVIDKFPISRPNLTFSTLTVSNMSPEDSSIYLCSVPGTGVYGYTFGSGTRLTVV.